The clone carrying this TCR beta chain was seen once. Some clones are missing from TCRdb's copy, which holds only in-frame ones; the method was immunoSEQ multiplex PCR. The sample carries around 99,000 clones, 89% recorded once. The data belong to a study of blood T cell repertoires in COVID-19. The sample consisted of peripheral blood. The TCR originated in a man aged 35 to 55 with active or convalescent COVID-19.

For the CDR3, the DNA is TGTGCCAGCAGCACGGGTAGCTCCTACAATGAGCAGTTCTTC. Translation gives CASSTGSSYNEQFF. This sequence joins TRBV5-4 and TRBJ2-1; D call uncertain. From germline, CDR1 is SGHNT and CDR2 YYREEE (reference sequence). V lost 4 bases to trimming and J lost 0 bases, with 8 bases between them. The CDR3 runs to 14 residues.